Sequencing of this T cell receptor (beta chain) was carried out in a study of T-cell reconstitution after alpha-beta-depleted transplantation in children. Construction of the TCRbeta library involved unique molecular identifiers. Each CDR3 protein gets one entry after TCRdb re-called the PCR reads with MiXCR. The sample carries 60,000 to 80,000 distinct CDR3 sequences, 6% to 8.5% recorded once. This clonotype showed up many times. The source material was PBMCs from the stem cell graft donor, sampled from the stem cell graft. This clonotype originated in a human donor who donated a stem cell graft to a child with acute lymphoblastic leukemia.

The CDR3 DNA reads as TGTGCCAGCAGTGTCGCCGCGGGACAGTCACAATCACCCCTCCACTTT. This codes for CASSVAAGQSQSPLHF. The chain employs TRBV28 and TRBJ1-6; 7 bases align to TRBD1. Germline CDR1 MDHEN, CDR2 SYDVKM. This CDR3 is built from 16 residues. V shed 5 bases and J 10 bases; nucleotides not matched to a gene: 14.